Only a few counts were recorded for the clone carrying this T cell receptor beta chain. Other nucleotide sequences from this sample produce the same CDR3. The data were taken from a study of cytomegalovirus exposure and HLA in healthy donors. The germline gives CDR1 GTSNPN, CDR2 SVGIG (reference sequence). The CDR3 sequence is 13 residues long. Trimming cost V 1 base and J 0 bases, with 6 bases left between them. The PCR employed 60 Vbeta primers together with 13 Jbeta primers. The repertoire was sequenced with immunoSEQ multiplex PCR; TCRdb's copy has only in-frame clones and lacks some. The sample holds 200,000 to 250,000 clones, less than 85% seen once.

This clonotype was obtained from a man younger than 35 in good health and CMV-seronegative. V is TRBV30 and J is TRBJ1-1, with a weak D call TRBD1 (5 bases). The specimen was PBMCs. DNA of the CDR3: TGTGCCTGGAGTGGACAGATGAACACTGAAGCTTTCTTT. This gives the protein CAWSGQMNTEAFF.